Included here is one T cell receptor (beta chain) sequence, with context. Its specificity is not known. The sample belongs to a study of long-term antiretroviral therapy in people with HIV. General observations from the study: Repertoire composition at all time points was dominated by clones that had expanded before ART. Although diversity increased after ART, it remained lower than in transplant donor controls. CDR3 length ranges were narrower in HIV repertoires than in controls.

V was clipped by 5 bases and J by 6 bases, with 17 bases between them. The germline V gene has CDR1 SGHVS and CDR2 FNYEAQ. The CDR3 runs 14 residues. There were no participants with HIV treated outside the United States. The libraries were made with immunoSEQ v3.0 at survey level. TCRdb keeps only in-frame clones here, not all; method: immunoSEQ multiplex PCR. The sample lists under 45,000 clones; 80% to 85% were seen once. The clonotype was recovered from a man aged 18 to 29 with HIV. V usage is TRBV7-6 and J usage is TRBJ2-7; D is ambiguous. The source was unsorted PBMCs, collected 1 year after starting antiretroviral therapy. The CDR3 region is CASSRETPVFEQYF. CDR3 sequence (DNA): TGTGCCAGCAGCCGAGAGACCCCTGTGTTCGAGCAGTACTTC. Complete variable domain (other parts from reference TRBV7-6 and TRBJ2-7): GAGVSQSPRYKVTKRGQDVALRCDPISGHVSLYWYRQALGQGPEFLTYFNYEAQQDKSGLPNDRFSAERPEGSISTLTIQRTEQRDSAMYRCASSRETPVFEQYFGPGTRLTVT.